This passage covers 31 T cell receptor beta chains from one sample sequenced in a study of T cells in Graves' hyperthyroidism and ophthalmopathy. TCR beta CDR3 region amplification was performed from RNA transcripts. The HTBI primer set served for first-round RT-PCR of the TCR CDR3. One entry per CDR3 protein results from TCRdb running MiXCR on the multiplex PCR reads. The sample has 380,000 or so distinct CDR3 sequences, under 20% seen once. Sequenced material: blood. These receptor sequences come from a woman aged 18-35 years with Graves' hyperthyroidism.

This clonotype was observed at least ten times. V usage is TRBV4-1 and J usage is TRBJ2-7, with 10 bases matching TRBD1. Per germline, CDR1 MGHRA and CDR2 YSYEKL. CDR3 length equals 14 residues. V was pared by 5 bases and J by 7 bases, with 8 bases of the junction left unmatched. The DNA for the CDR3 is TGCGCCAGCAGCACCCGGACAGGGGGTTGGGAGCAGTACTTC. Translation gives CASSTRTGGWEQYF.

This clonotype was observed a few times. J is TRBJ1-1 and V is TRBV15; D might be TRBD1 (6 bases). The CDR3 consists of 14 residues. V dropped 1 base and J dropped 8 bases, with 14 bases sitting between them. CDR1 is LNHNV, CDR2 YYDKDF, per germline (reference sequence). CDR3 region: CATSRGGTSPEAFF. The CDR3 DNA reads TGTGCCACCAGCAGAGGTGGGACAAGTCCCGAAGCTTTCTTT.

This clonotype was picked up many times. The V call is TRBV19, the J call TRBJ1-1; D gene unclear. Deletions cut 3 bases from V and 8 bases from J, with 7 bases between. The CDR3 has 11 residues. Germline V lookup: CDR1 LNHDA, CDR2 SQIVND (reference sequence). This CDR3 is CASSIGSEAFF. Here the CDR3 DNA reads TGTGCCAGTAGTATCGGGAGCGAAGCTTTCTTT. Combining the CDR3 with reference TRBV19 and TRBJ1-1 gives the whole variable domain DGGITQSPKYLFRKEGQNVTLSCEQNLNHDAMYWYRQDPGQGLRLIYYSQIVNDFQKGDIAEGYSVSREKKESFPLTVTSAQKNPTAFYLCASSIGSEAFFGQGTRLTVV.

This clonotype turned up a few times. V and J are TRBV10-3 and TRBJ1-5, with D possibly matching TRBD1 (5 bases). This CDR3 has 14 amino acids. CDR1 is ENHRY, CDR2 SYGVKD, per germline. V lost 2 bases and J 4 bases, leaving 9 bases between the germline ends. CDR3 protein: CAISEGGGNQPQHF. For the CDR3, the DNA is TGTGCCATCAGTGAGGGGGGGGGGAATCAGCCCCAGCATTTT.

This clonotype was observed many times. The V and J genes are TRBV7-2 and TRBJ2-5; TRBD2 agrees at 9 bases. The CDR3 runs to 15 residues. V lost 0 bases to trimming and J lost 4 bases; unmatched junction nucleotides: 3. Germline CDR1 reads SGHTA; CDR2 reads FQGNSA. DNA of the CDR3: TGTGCCAGCAGCTTAGCAGCGGGGGGTGGAGAGACCCAGTACTTC. Its translation is CASSLAAGGGETQYF.

The chain links TRBV30 to TRBJ1-1; D is undetermined. Germline V lookup: CDR1 GTSNPN, CDR2 SVGIG (reference sequence). The germline V and J ends were trimmed by 0 bases and 1 base, with 6 bases remaining between them. This CDR3 contains 13 residues. CDR3 loop: CAWSVGGNTEAFF. As DNA, the CDR3 is TGTGCCTGGAGTGTGGGCGGGAACACTGAAGCTTTCTTT.

The V call is TRBV6-5, the J call TRBJ1-1, with D possibly matching TRBD1 (5 bases). The germline V gene encodes CDR1 MNHEY and CDR2 SVGAGI. The CDR3 has 14 amino acids. The V end lost 2 bases, the J end lost 1 base, and 8 bases lay between the germline ends. The CDR3 nucleotides read TGTGCCAGCAGTTACGTGGGGGGGAACACTGAAGCTTTCTTT. Translated: CASSYVGGNTEAFF.

The chain combines TRBV20-1 with TRBJ2-5; D is unclear. The V end lost 3 bases, the J end lost 0 bases, and 8 bases lay between the germline ends. CDR3 length: 13 amino acids. Germline V gene data show CDR1 as DFQATT and CDR2 as SNEGSKA (reference sequence). CDR3 protein: CSARLEYQETQYF. In DNA form, the CDR3 reads TGCAGTGCTAGGTTAGAGTACCAAGAGACCCAGTACTTC.

This chain links TRBV20-1 with TRBJ2-5; D is undetermined. The CDR3 contains 13 residues. Looked up from germline, CDR1 is DFQATT and CDR2 is SNEGSKA (reference sequence). V lost 6 bases and J 4 bases, leaving 15 bases between the germline ends. The CDR3 is CSADAPLLETQYF. The CDR3 DNA reads as TGCAGTGCAGACGCCCCCCTCTTAGAGACCCAGTACTTC.

Ten or more counts support this clonotype. The genes are TRBV20-1 and TRBJ1-3; 12 positions agree with TRBD1. V was clipped by 6 bases and J by 4 bases; unmatched bases: 4. This CDR3 is 14 amino acids long. Germline V gene sequence: CDR1 DFQATT, CDR2 SNEGSKA (reference sequence). DNA of the CDR3: TGCAGTGCCACGGGACAGGGGGCAGGAAACACCATATATTTT. It codes for CSATGQGAGNTIYF.

Ten or more counts support this clonotype. V usage is TRBV11-2 and J usage is TRBJ2-7; 13 nucleotides match TRBD2. Germline CDR1 is SGHAT and CDR2 is FQNNGV. The CDR3 totals 16 residues. V shed 5 bases, J shed 1 base, and the junction held 5 bases outside the gene matches. The CDR3 loop reads CASSPLTSGGSYEQYF. In DNA form, the CDR3 reads TGTGCCAGCAGCCCATTGACTAGCGGGGGGTCCTACGAGCAGTACTTC.

This clonotype was seen at least ten times. The V and J genes are TRBV6-1 and TRBJ1-1, with unresolved D. The V end lost 9 bases, the J end lost 3 bases, and 11 bases lay between the germline ends. Per the germline V gene, CDR1 is MNHNS and CDR2 is SASEGT. This CDR3 spans 12 amino acids. The CDR3 bases are TGTGCCAGGATCTACAGTGACACTGAAGCTTTCTTT. It yields the protein CARIYSDTEAFF.

The sample holds many counts of this clonotype. The CDR3 region has the DNA TGTGCCAGCAGTGAAATAGCTAGCGGTCGGGACGAGCAGTACTTC. As protein: CASSEIASGRDEQYF. The chain is built from TRBV6-1 and TRBJ2-7; 7 bases map to TRBD2. Germline V gene sequence: CDR1 MNHNS, CDR2 SASEGT. The CDR3 runs 15 residues. The V and J ends lost 2 bases and 5 bases, in that order; junction bases with no gene match: 9.

There are many counts of this clonotype. The chain is built from TRBV6-2 or TRBV6-3 and TRBJ2-4; D is tentatively TRBD1 or TRBD2 (5 bases each). Germline values: CDR1 MNHEY, CDR2 SVGEGT. Between the trimmed V and J ends, which lost 9 bases and 1 base, there was a span of 13 bases. This CDR3 is 14 amino acids long. CDR3 sequence (DNA): TGTGCCAGTCTGGAACGGGGCGCCAAAAACATTCAGTACTTC. This codes for CASLERGAKNIQYF.

This clonotype was observed at least ten times. V is TRBV28 and J is TRBJ1-5; D is unresolved. Germline V CDR1 and CDR2: MDHEN, SYDVKM. V lost 11 bases and J 0 bases, leaving 8 bases between the germline ends. There are 12 residues in the CDR3. CDR3 nucleotide sequence: TGTGCCGCCAGGTCTAGCAATCAGCCCCAGCATTTT. It yields the protein CAARSSNQPQHF.

This clonotype was counted many times. The chain carries TRBV11-1 and TRBJ1-1, with TRBD1 matching over 10 bases. CDR1 and CDR2 from the germline V gene are SGHAT and FQDESV (reference sequence). The trim removed 4 bases at V and 4 bases at J, leaving 12 bases unmatched. CDR3 size: 17 residues. CDR3: CASSSRDRGLRSTEAFF. CDR3 sequence (DNA): TGTGCCAGCAGCTCCCGGGACAGGGGATTAAGATCCACTGAAGCTTTCTTT.

J is TRBJ2-7 and V is TRBV20-1; D is undetermined. This CDR3 is 12 amino acids long. Trimming pared 4 bases from V and 3 bases from J, leaving 10 bases between. Germline V gene data show CDR1 as DFQATT and CDR2 as SNEGSKA (reference sequence). CDR3 loop: CSATALGYEQYF. CDR3 nucleotide sequence: TGCAGTGCTACAGCCCTGGGCTACGAGCAGTACTTC.

This clonotype was detected many times. V gene TRBV15 combines with J gene TRBJ2-5; the D gene is possibly TRBD2 (6 bases). Per the germline V gene, CDR1 is LNHNV and CDR2 is YYDKDF (reference sequence). This CDR3 has 13 amino acids. V lost 8 bases and J 1 base, leaving 11 bases between the germline ends. The CDR3 DNA reads TGTGCCACCCGACTGGGGGGCCAAGAGACCCAGTACTTC. Protein sequence: CATRLGGQETQYF. The whole variable domain, remainder taken from reference TRBV15 and TRBJ2-5, is DAMVIQNPRYQVTQFGKPVTLSCSQTLNHNVMYWYQQKSSQAPKLLFHYYDKDFNNEADTPDNFQSRRPNTSFCFLDIRSPGLGDTAMYLCATRLGGQETQYFGPGTRLLVL.

This clonotype was recorded at least ten times. This chain connects TRBV11-2 to TRBJ2-5; D not resolved. The CDR3 spans 14 residues. Germline V gives CDR1 SGHAT, CDR2 FQNNGV. With 4 bases removed from V and 1 base from J, the gap between germline ends came to 10 bases. CDR3 region: CASSSSVLQETQYF. CDR3 DNA sequence: TGTGCCAGCAGCTCAAGCGTTCTCCAAGAGACCCAGTACTTC.

This clonotype was picked up many times. The chain couples TRBV13 to TRBJ1-1; D is undetermined. In germline, CDR1 is PRHDT, CDR2 FYEKMQ (reference sequence). This CDR3 is built from 14 residues. The germline V and J ends were trimmed by 0 bases and 4 bases, with 9 bases remaining between them. The CDR3 is CASSLGIGSTEAFF. CDR3 DNA sequence: TGTGCCAGCAGCTTAGGCATAGGGAGCACTGAAGCTTTCTTT.

About this clonotype itself: A read error is possible here, since a much larger clone lies one base away. The chain recombines TRBV6-4 with TRBJ1-3; 7 positions agree with TRBD1. Germline V gene data show CDR1 as MRHNA and CDR2 as SNTAGT. This CDR3 spans 15 amino acids. The CDR3 spells CVSSYSGGIGNTIYF. Here the CDR3 DNA reads TGTGTCAGCAGTTACTCAGGGGGGATTGGAAACACCATATATTTT.

The chain uses TRBV18 and TRBJ1-2; D call uncertain. Between the trimmed V and J ends, which lost 4 bases and 2 bases, there was a span of 14 bases. CDR3 length: 15 amino acids. CDR1 and CDR2 from the germline V gene are KGHSH and LQKENI. In DNA form, the CDR3 reads TGTGCCAGCTCACGACCGACGGAATCCAACTATGGCTACACCTTC. It yields the protein CASSRPTESNYGYTF.

This rearrangement joins TRBV6-5 to TRBJ2-7; TRBD2 might be the D (6 bases). V was clipped by 2 bases and J by 6 bases, with 14 bases between them. The CDR3 consists of 14 residues. Germline assignment: CDR1 MNHEY and CDR2 SVGAGI. The CDR3 protein is CASSYPETGGEQYF. The CDR3, as DNA: TGTGCCAGCAGTTACCCCGAAACCGGGGGCGAGCAGTACTTC.

The sample holds many counts of this clonotype. This chain links TRBV20-1 with TRBJ2-7; D is possibly TRBD2 (5 bases). V was clipped by 6 bases and J by 2 bases, with 14 bases between them. The CDR3 consists of 13 residues. From germline, CDR1 is DFQATT and CDR2 SNEGSKA (reference sequence). CDR3 loop: CSAPKRRPYEQYF. The CDR3 DNA sequence: TGCAGTGCCCCAAAGCGGCGGCCCTACGAGCAGTACTTC.

This clonotype has a count of ten or more. V gene TRBV19 combines with J gene TRBJ1-2, with D perhaps TRBD1 (5 bases). Germline V gene lookup returns CDR1 LNHDA and CDR2 SQIVND (reference sequence). The CDR3 length is 15 residues. V was pared by 6 bases and J by 0 bases, with 14 bases between. The CDR3 nucleotides read TGTGCCAGTAGCCGAGAGGACACGGCTAACTATGGCTACACCTTC. Protein product: CASSREDTANYGYTF.

This clonotype was counted at least ten times. The DNA of the CDR3 is TGTGCCAGCAGCTTGCAGGGGATCGGAAACACCATATATTTT. This translates into CASSLQGIGNTIYF. The rearrangement uses TRBV5-6 and TRBJ1-3; TRBD1 is a possible D gene (6 bases). Germline V gene lookup returns CDR1 SGHDT and CDR2 YYEEEE. This CDR3 has 14 residues. V lost 1 base and J 4 bases, leaving 9 bases between the germline ends.

This clonotype has a count of ten or more. The chain has TRBV28 and TRBJ1-2; 9 positions agree with TRBD1. V was pared by 3 bases and J by 5 bases, with 10 bases of the junction left unmatched. The CDR3 length is 16 residues. CDR1 is MDHEN, CDR2 SYDVKM, per germline. CDR3 region: CASSLIPGQGIYGYTF. For the CDR3, the DNA is TGTGCCAGCAGTTTGATACCGGGACAGGGAATTTATGGCTACACCTTC.

This clonotype was seen a few times. A read error is possible here, since a much larger clone lies one base away. The gene calls are TRBV28 and TRBJ1-1; TRBD1 might be the D (5 bases). V lost 8 bases and J 6 bases, leaving 16 bases between the germline ends. CDR3 length equals 13 residues. Germline-derived CDR1 and CDR2 are MDHEN and SYDVKM. The DNA for the CDR3 is TGTGCCAGCTTTAATCAGGGTGGCGCTGAAGCTTTCTTT. Amino acid sequence: CASFNQGGAEAFF.

This clonotype appeared many times. The junction departs from germline at one end; a sequencing error may be responsible. V gene TRBV28 combines with J gene TRBJ1-1; weak D call: TRBD1 (6 bases). The CDR3 spans 14 residues. Germline-derived CDR1 and CDR2 are MDHEN and SYDVKM. The CDR3 sequence is CASRMDSRLTGAFF. The CDR3 DNA reads as TGTGCCAGCAGGATGGACAGCCGACTCACTGGAGCTTTCTTT.

This clonotype was recorded many times. The gene calls are TRBV20-1 and TRBJ1-2; 9 bases are shared with TRBD1. Germline CDR1 is DFQATT and CDR2 is SNEGSKA (reference sequence). The trim removed 3 bases at V and 4 bases at J, leaving 6 bases unmatched. This CDR3 region has 14 residues. The CDR3 is CSARGQGLSYGYTF. In DNA, the CDR3 is TGCAGTGCTAGGGGACAGGGACTATCCTATGGCTACACCTTC.

This clonotype has ten or more counts. The chain carries TRBV6-1 and TRBJ2-5, with 8 bases identical to TRBD2. Germline V gene data show CDR1 as MNHNS and CDR2 as SASEGT. With 6 bases clipped from V and 2 bases from J, the junction kept 5 bases outside the gene matches. The CDR3 runs to 14 residues. This chain's CDR3 is CASRHGGGQETQYF. The CDR3 bases are TGTGCCAGCAGGCACGGGGGGGGGCAAGAGACCCAGTACTTC.